The 5 T cell receptor beta chains below all came from one sample that was sequenced in a study of T cell changes during pregnancy in multiple sclerosis. This table comes from immunoSEQ multiplex PCR, and its TCRdb copy is limited to in-frame clones, with some not included. This table has around 31,000 clones, roughly 90% appearing once. Here the sequenced sample was CD8+ T cells from peripheral blood mononuclear cells, taken in the first trimester of pregnancy. These receptors were collected from a female donor with multiple sclerosis, enrolled in a pregnancy study.

The V gene is TRBV19, the J gene TRBJ1-1; the match to TRBD1 covers 8 bases. Germline V gene data show CDR1 as LNHDA and CDR2 as SQIVND (reference sequence). J lost 6 bases, V lost 6 bases, and 3 bases had no gene match. The CDR3 is 12 amino acids. In nucleotides, the CDR3 is TGTGCCAGTAGCCCGGACAGGGCTGAAGCTTTCTTT. Translated, it gives CASSPDRAEAFF.

The rearrangement links TRBV5-6 to TRBJ1-1, with D tentatively TRBD1 (5 bases). V was pared by 0 bases and J by 4 bases, with 7 bases between. There are 13 residues in the CDR3. Per the germline V gene, CDR1 is SGHDT and CDR2 is YYEEEE. The CDR3 reads CASSLGQSTEAFF. DNA of the CDR3: TGTGCCAGCAGCTTGGGACAGTCCACTGAAGCTTTCTTT. The whole variable domain, filled in from reference TRBV5-6 and TRBJ1-1, reads DAGVTQSPTHLIKTRGQQVTLRCSPKSGHDTVSWYQQALGQGPQFIFQYYEEEERQRGNFPDRFSGHQFPNYSSELNVNALLLGDSALYLCASSLGQSTEAFFGQGTRLTVV.

The chain uses TRBV7-8 and TRBJ2-7, with TRBD2 matching 8 bases. This CDR3 is built from 15 residues. Germline V CDR1 and CDR2: SGHVS, FQNEAQ. J was trimmed by 2 bases and V by 7 bases; bases with no gene match: 10. The CDR3 DNA follows: TGTGCCAGCACCACCTCGGCGGGGGGTCCCTACGAGCAGTACTTC. Translation: CASTTSAGGPYEQYF.

For the CDR3, the DNA is TGCGCCAGCACTCCGACAGAAAGCTACGAGCAGTACTTC. It yields the protein CASTPTESYEQYF. The chain carries TRBV5-1 and TRBJ2-7; possibly TRBD1 for D (5 bases). This CDR3 is 13 amino acids long. The V end was cut by 6 bases, the J end by 3 bases, with 13 bases between. CDR1 is SGHRS and CDR2 is YFSETQ in the germline V gene.

This clone came up once. This chain joins TRBV28 and TRBJ2-7; TRBD2 might be the D (5 bases). CDR1 and CDR2 from the germline V gene are MDHEN and SYDVKM. The CDR3 loop spans 12 amino acids. The germline V and J ends were trimmed by 2 bases and 6 bases, with 8 bases remaining between them. The CDR3 spells CASSLPSFEQYF. CDR3 DNA sequence: TGTGCCAGCAGTTTACCTAGCTTCGAGCAGTACTTC. The variable domain in full, completed from reference TRBV28 and TRBJ2-7, reads DVKVTQSSRYLVKRTGEKVFLECVQDMDHENMFWYRQDPGLGLRLIYFSYDVKMKEKGDIPEGYSVSREKKERFSLILESASTNQTSMYLCASSLPSFEQYFGPGTRLTVT.